Below, one TCR beta chain is given with its context. Losses at the gene ends were 8 bases for V and 4 bases for J; bases not matched to a gene: 12. This CDR3 has 16 residues. The germline gives CDR1 WNHNN, CDR2 SYGVQD (reference sequence). TCR alpha and beta CDR3 regions were amplified from RNA using iRepertoire nested multiplex PCR. A single record per CDR3 protein comes from TCRdb applying MiXCR to the multiplex PCR reads. Among approximately 100,000 distinct CDR3 sequences, 25% to 30% were seen once, and the ten largest hold 35%. The entry originates in a study of glioma-infiltrating T cells. The sequence came from a human donor with low-grade glioma or glioblastoma, undergoing nonglioma brain surgery, or in good health (not recorded which). J is TRBJ1-5 and V is TRBV10-1, with TRBD1 matching over 9 bases. The sequenced sample was glioma tissue, nonneoplastic brain tissue, or PBMCs (not recorded which). The CDR3 region has the DNA TGCGCCAGCCGGAATAGGGACAGGGAGGGGAATCAGCCCCAGCATTTT. It specifies CASRNRDREGNQPQHF.